This is a list of T cell receptor beta chains from one sample in a study of T cell responses to AZD1222 COVID-19 vaccine. Repertoires were generated with immunoSEQ multiplex PCR, while TCRdb's copy carries only in-frame clones and drops some. In the table there are 130,000 to 150,000 clones, more than 85% of which are singletons. The sample in question was peripheral blood, obtained on day 0 of AZD1222 vaccination. The receptors come from an adult in good health. CDR3s include the opening cysteine and the closing phenylalanine or tryptophan. The order of the fields is CDR3 protein, CDR3 DNA, CDR3 length, clone size, V gene, J gene, D gene. The D gene is left open where the match is weak. Size values are once, few and many counts, or a class for expanded clones, and some rows have none.

CDR3 protein: CASSWTDNTEAFF
CDR3 DNA: TGTGCCAGCAGTTGGACGGACAACACTGAAGCTTTCTTT
CDR3 length: 13
clone size: once
V gene: TRBV7-3
J gene: TRBJ1-1
D gene: -

CDR3 protein: CASSLMLGGNQETQYF
CDR3 DNA: TGTGCCAGCAGCCTCATGCTCGGGGGAAACCAAGAGACCCAGTACTTC
CDR3 length: 16
clone size: -
V gene: TRBV7-7
J gene: TRBJ2-5
D gene: -

CDR3 protein: CASSYDSGNTIYF
CDR3 DNA: TGCGCCAGCAGCTACGACTCTGGAAACACCATATATTTT
CDR3 length: 13
clone size: -
V gene: TRBV4-1
J gene: TRBJ1-3
D gene: -

CDR3 protein: CASSLGAGGSDTQYF
CDR3 DNA: TGTGCCAGCAGCTTAGGGGCGGGAGGTTCAGATACGCAGTATTTT
CDR3 length: 15
clone size: -
V gene: TRBV7-2
J gene: TRBJ2-3
D gene: TRBD2

CDR3 protein: CASSYTGLYEQYF
CDR3 DNA: TGTGCCAGCAGCTATACGGGGCTCTACGAGCAGTACTTC
CDR3 length: 13
clone size: once
V gene: TRBV27
J gene: TRBJ2-7
D gene: -

CDR3 protein: CSAGQGVEQFF
CDR3 DNA: TGCAGCGCTGGACAGGGGGTTGAGCAGTTCTTC
CDR3 length: 11
clone size: -
V gene: TRBV29-1
J gene: TRBJ2-1
D gene: TRBD1

CDR3 protein: CAWIGTRYYGYTF
CDR3 DNA: TGTGCCTGGATAGGCACACGGTACTATGGCTACACCTTC
CDR3 length: 13
clone size: -
V gene: TRBV30
J gene: TRBJ1-2
D gene: -

CDR3 protein: CASSPALGDEQFF
CDR3 DNA: TGTGCCAGCAGCCCGGCACTCGGCGATGAGCAGTTCTTC
CDR3 length: 13
clone size: -
V gene: TRBV3-1/TRBV3-2
J gene: TRBJ2-1
D gene: -

CDR3 protein: CASSGSGDEKLFF
CDR3 DNA: TGTGCCAGTAGTGGGTCAGGTGATGAAAAACTGTTTTTT
CDR3 length: 13
clone size: -
V gene: TRBV19
J gene: TRBJ1-4
D gene: -

CDR3 protein: CASSQGPTSGGADTQYF
CDR3 DNA: TGCGCCAGCAGCCAGGGCCCGACTAGCGGGGGGGCAGATACGCAGTATTTT
CDR3 length: 17
clone size: -
V gene: TRBV4-1
J gene: TRBJ2-3
D gene: TRBD2